These 3 T cell receptor beta chains were sequenced from one sample in a study of cytomegalovirus exposure and HLA in healthy donors. Vbeta (60) and Jbeta (13) primers were used in the PCR. Some clones are missing from TCRdb's copy, which holds only in-frame ones; the method was immunoSEQ multiplex PCR. The sample has around 220,000 clones; roughly 79% are singletons. The sequenced sample was PBMCs. The receptors come from a man between 18 and 29 years old in good health and CMV-seronegative.

The gene calls are TRBV10-3 and TRBJ2-7; 13 nucleotides agree with TRBD2. CDR1 and CDR2 from the germline V gene are ENHRY and SYGVKD. The CDR3 loop spans 17 amino acids. The trim removed 4 bases at V and 0 bases at J, leaving 6 bases unmatched. CDR3 residues: CAISGGLAGSSSYEQYF. Written as DNA, the CDR3 is TGTGCCATCAGTGGGGGACTAGCGGGGTCGAGCTCCTACGAGCAGTACTTC.

This clone was picked up a small number of times. The rearrangement joins TRBV5-1 to TRBJ1-3, with D possibly TRBD1 on 6 matching bases. Germline lookup yields CDR1 SGHRS and CDR2 YFSETQ. With 4 bases removed from V and 10 bases from J, the gap between germline ends came to 18 bases. This CDR3 comprises 14 residues. CDR3 DNA sequence: TGCGCCAGCAGCCCCTCAGGGGTCCTGGGGACCATATATTTT. Encoded protein: CASSPSGVLGTIYF.

The chain's CDR3 is CASSPASGLQYF. The CDR3 nucleotides read TGTGCCAGCAGCCCAGCTAGCGGTCTGCAGTACTTC. This chain uses TRBV13 with TRBJ2-5; TRBD2 aligns across 7 bases. The V gene's germline CDR1 is PRHDT and CDR2 FYEKMQ (reference sequence). The CDR3 sequence is 12 residues long. Losses at the gene ends were 5 bases for V and 11 bases for J; bases not matched to a gene: 8.